The source of this T cell receptor (beta chain) is a study of CD8+ T cells in alopecia areata. Study details: It was 6 to 18 months of tofacitinib, and then there were 6 months off drug.

Details on this clone: No antigen is known for it.

cDNA reverse transcribed from extracted RNA served as the sequencing template. The repertoire was sequenced with immunoSEQ multiplex PCR; TCRdb's copy has only in-frame clones and lacks some. The sample has 180,000 or so clones, approximately 52% seen once. Regarding treatment: oral pan-JAK inhibitor, 5-10 mg twice daily. Researchers gathered lesional scalp punch biopsies and peripheral blood from patients with alopecia areata. The CDR3 extends over 14 amino acids. From germline, CDR1 is SGHKS and CDR2 YYEKEE (reference sequence). The V gene lost 0 bases and the J gene lost 1 base, with 7 bases spanning the gap. The study's findings and limits: Mice showed clearer TCR sharing than patients did, a gap that was possibly HLA-related. Because one nonresponder was included, the link of baseline CD8+ expansion to response is considered uncertain.

Sequencing used CD4+ T cells sorted from blood, obtained at approximately week 60, from a patient treated with tofacitinib. This clonotype was sampled from a human donor with alopecia areata. The chain uses TRBV5-5 and TRBJ1-1, with D unresolved. In DNA form, the CDR3 reads TGTGCCAGCAGCTTGGCCGTCAAGAACACTGAAGCTTTCTTT. This gives the protein CASSLAVKNTEAFF.